The TCR beta chain described here comes from a study of T cells in Graves' hyperthyroidism and ophthalmopathy. Amplification of TCR beta CDR3 regions was performed using RNA transcripts as template. With the HTBI primer set, the TCR CDR3 went through a first round of RT-PCR. TCRdb redid the calling of the multiplex PCR reads with MiXCR, one entry per CDR3 protein. The data contain approximately 510,000 distinct CDR3 sequences, about 45% of them singletons. The CDR3 is made up of 15 amino acids. Germline loops: CDR1 LNHNV, CDR2 YYDKDF (reference sequence). With 3 bases clipped from V and 0 bases from J, the junction kept 4 bases outside the gene matches.

Sequencing was done on a sample of peripheral blood or thyroid tissue (not recorded which). The receptor's source is an adult woman with Graves' disease, either hyperthyroidism or ophthalmopathy (not recorded which). The chain is built from TRBV15 and TRBJ1-1; 7 positions agree with TRBD1. CDR3 region: CATSSLGQMNTEAFF. CDR3 nucleotide sequence: TGTGCCACCAGCAGCTTGGGACAGATGAACACTGAAGCTTTCTTT.